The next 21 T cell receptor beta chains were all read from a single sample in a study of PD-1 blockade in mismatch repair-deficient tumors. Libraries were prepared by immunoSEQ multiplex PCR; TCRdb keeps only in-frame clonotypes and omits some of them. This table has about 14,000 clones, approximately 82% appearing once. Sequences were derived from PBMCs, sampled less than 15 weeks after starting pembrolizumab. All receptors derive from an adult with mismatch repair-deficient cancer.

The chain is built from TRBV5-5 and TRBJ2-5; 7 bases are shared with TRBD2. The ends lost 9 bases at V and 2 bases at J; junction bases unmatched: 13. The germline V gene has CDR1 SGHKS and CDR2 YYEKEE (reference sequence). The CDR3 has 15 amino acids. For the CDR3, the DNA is TGTGCCACAGCTTGGCTCGGGGGAGGGCAAGAGACCCAGTACTTC. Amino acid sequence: CATAWLGGGQETQYF.

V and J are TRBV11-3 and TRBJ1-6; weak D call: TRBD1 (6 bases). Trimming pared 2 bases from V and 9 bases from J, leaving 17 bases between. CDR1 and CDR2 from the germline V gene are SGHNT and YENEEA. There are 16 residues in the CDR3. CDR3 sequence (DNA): TGTGCCAGCAGCTTAAGCCCGACAGGTCAGACTTCACCCCTCCACTTT. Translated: CASSLSPTGQTSPLHF.

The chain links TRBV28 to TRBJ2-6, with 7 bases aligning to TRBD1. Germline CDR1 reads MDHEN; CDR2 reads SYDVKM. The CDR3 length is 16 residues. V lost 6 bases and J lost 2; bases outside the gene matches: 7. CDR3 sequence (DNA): TGTGCCAGCAGCGCGACAGGGAGTACTGGGGCCAACGTCCTGACTTTC. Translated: CASSATGSTGANVLTF.

CDR3 in amino acids: CASSGRLGLKRGQPQHF. As DNA, the CDR3 is TGTGCCAGCAGCGGCAGACTAGGCCTCAAGAGGGGTCAGCCCCAGCATTTT. V usage is TRBV14 and J usage is TRBJ1-5; tentative D call: TRBD1 (5 bases). Germline loops: CDR1 SGHDN, CDR2 FVKESK. Trimming removed 5 bases at V and 6 bases at J, with 23 bases between. CDR3 size: 17 residues.

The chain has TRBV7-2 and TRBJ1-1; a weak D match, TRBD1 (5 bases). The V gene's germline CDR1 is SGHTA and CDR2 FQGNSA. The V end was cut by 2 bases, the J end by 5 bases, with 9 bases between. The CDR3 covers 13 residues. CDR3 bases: TGTGCCAGCAGCTTATGGGGGGGGACTGAAGCTTTCTTT. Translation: CASSLWGGTEAFF.

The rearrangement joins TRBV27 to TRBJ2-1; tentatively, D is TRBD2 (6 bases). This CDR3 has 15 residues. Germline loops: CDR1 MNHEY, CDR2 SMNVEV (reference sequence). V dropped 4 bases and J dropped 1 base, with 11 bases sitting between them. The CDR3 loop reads CASSSRGLSYNEQFF. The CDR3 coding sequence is TGTGCCAGCAGTTCCCGGGGACTTTCCTACAATGAGCAGTTCTTC.

The CDR3 DNA sequence: TGTGCCAGCAGCCGCTCCTACGAGCAGTACTTC. Translated, it gives CASSRSYEQYF. V gene TRBV5-8 combines with J gene TRBJ2-7, with D unclear. Trimming removed 4 bases at V and 0 bases at J, with 2 bases between. Germline V gives CDR1 SGHTS, CDR2 YDEGEE. This CDR3 has 11 amino acids.

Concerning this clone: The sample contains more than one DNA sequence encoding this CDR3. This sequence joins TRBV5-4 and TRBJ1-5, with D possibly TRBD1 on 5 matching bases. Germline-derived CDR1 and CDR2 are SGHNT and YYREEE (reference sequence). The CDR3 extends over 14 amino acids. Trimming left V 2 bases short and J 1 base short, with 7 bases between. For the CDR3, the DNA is TGTGCCAGCAGCTTCGGGGGAAGCAATCAGCCCCAGCATTTT. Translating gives CASSFGGSNQPQHF.

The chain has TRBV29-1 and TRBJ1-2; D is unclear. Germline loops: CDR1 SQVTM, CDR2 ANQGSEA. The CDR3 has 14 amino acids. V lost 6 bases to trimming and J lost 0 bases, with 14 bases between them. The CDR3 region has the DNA TGCAGCGTCCCAAAAGACACCGCTAACTATGGCTACACCTTC. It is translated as CSVPKDTANYGYTF.

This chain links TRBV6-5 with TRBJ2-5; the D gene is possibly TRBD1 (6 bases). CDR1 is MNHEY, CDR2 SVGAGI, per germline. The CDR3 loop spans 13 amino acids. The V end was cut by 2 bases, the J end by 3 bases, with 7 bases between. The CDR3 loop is CASSYRTEETQYF. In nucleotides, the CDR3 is TGTGCCAGCAGTTACCGGACAGAAGAGACCCAGTACTTC.

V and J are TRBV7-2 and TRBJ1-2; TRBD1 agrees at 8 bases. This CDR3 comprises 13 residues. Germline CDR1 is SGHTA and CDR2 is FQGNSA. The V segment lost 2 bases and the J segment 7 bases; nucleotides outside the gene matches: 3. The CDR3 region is CASSLTGGVGYTF. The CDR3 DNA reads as TGTGCCAGCAGCTTAACAGGGGGGGTTGGCTACACCTTC.

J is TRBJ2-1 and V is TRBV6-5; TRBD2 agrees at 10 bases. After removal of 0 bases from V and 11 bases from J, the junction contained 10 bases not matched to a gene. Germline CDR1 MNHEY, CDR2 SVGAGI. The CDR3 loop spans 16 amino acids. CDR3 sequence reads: CASSYSKAGGPSKQFF. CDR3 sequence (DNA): TGTGCCAGCAGTTACTCGAAAGCGGGAGGGCCGAGCAAGCAGTTCTTC.

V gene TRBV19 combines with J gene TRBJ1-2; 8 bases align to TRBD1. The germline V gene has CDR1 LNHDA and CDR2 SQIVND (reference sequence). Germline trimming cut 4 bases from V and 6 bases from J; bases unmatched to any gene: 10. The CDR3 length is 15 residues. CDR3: CASSKLDRGNHGYTF. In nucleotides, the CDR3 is TGTGCCAGTAGTAAGCTAGACAGGGGCAATCATGGCTACACCTTC. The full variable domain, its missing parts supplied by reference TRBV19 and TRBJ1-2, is DGGITQSPKYLFRKEGQNVTLSCEQNLNHDAMYWYRQDPGQGLRLIYYSQIVNDFQKGDIAEGYSVSREKKESFPLTVTSAQKNPTAFYLCASSKLDRGNHGYTFGSGTRLTVV.

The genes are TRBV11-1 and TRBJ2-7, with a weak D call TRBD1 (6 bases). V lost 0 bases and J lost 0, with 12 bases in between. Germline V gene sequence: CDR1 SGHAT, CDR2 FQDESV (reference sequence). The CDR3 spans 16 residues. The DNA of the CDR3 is TGTGCCAGCAGCTTAGCGTCGGACAGCTTCTCCTACGAGCAGTACTTC. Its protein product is CASSLASDSFSYEQYF.

In nucleotides, the CDR3 is TGTGCCAGTAGTCCCTTTTCCTCGAGGGCCTTAGGGGAGCTGTTTTTT. Its protein product is CASSPFSSRALGELFF. J is TRBJ2-2 and V is TRBV19; TRBD2 might be the D (5 bases). The V gene lost 5 bases and the J gene lost 8 bases, with 21 bases spanning the gap. The V gene's germline CDR1 is LNHDA and CDR2 SQIVND (reference sequence). There are 16 residues in the CDR3.

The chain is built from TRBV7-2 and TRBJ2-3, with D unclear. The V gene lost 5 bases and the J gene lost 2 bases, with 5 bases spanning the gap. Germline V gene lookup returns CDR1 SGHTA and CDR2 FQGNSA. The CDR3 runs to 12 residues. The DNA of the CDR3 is TGTGCCAGCAGCCGGTACACAGATACGCAGTATTTT. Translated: CASSRYTDTQYF. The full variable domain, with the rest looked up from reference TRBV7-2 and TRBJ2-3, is GAGVSQSPSNKVTEKGKDVELRCDPISGHTALYWYRQSLGQGLEFLIYFQGNSAPDKSGLPSDRFSAERTGGSVSTLTIQRTQQEDSAVYLCASSRYTDTQYFGPGTRLTVL.

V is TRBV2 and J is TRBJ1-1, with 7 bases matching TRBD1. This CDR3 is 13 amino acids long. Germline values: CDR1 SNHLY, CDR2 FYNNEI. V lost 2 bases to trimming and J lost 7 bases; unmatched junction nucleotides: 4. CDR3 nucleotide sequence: TGTGCCAGCAGTGAATCCAGGGGGTTTGAAGCTTTCTTT. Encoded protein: CASSESRGFEAFF.

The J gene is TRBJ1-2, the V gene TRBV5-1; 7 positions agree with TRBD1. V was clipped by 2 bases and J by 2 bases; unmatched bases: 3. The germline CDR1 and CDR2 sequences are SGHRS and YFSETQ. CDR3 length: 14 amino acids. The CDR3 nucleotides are TGCGCCAGCAGCTTCGAACAGGGGAACTATGGCTACACCTTC. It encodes CASSFEQGNYGYTF.

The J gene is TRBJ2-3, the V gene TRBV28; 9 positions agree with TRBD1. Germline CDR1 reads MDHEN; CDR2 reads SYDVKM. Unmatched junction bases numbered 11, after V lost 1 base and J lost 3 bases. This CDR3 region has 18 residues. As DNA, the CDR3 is TGTGCCAGCAGTTTATCACTCTGGGACAGGGCTTTTACAGATACGCAGTATTTT. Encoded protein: CASSLSLWDRAFTDTQYF.

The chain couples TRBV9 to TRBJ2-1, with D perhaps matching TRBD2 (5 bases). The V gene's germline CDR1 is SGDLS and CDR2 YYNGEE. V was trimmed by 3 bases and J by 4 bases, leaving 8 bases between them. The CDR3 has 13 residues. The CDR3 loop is CASSEGSYNEQFF. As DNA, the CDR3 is TGTGCCAGCAGCGAAGGGAGTTACAATGAGCAGTTCTTC.

The CDR3, as DNA: TGCGCCAGCAGCCGGATGACAGGGGTAACTAATGAAAAACTGTTTTTT. As protein: CASSRMTGVTNEKLFF. The gene calls are TRBV4-1 and TRBJ1-4; 8 bases map to TRBD1. V lost 4 bases to trimming and J lost 1 base; unmatched junction nucleotides: 5. The V gene's germline CDR1 is MGHRA and CDR2 YSYEKL. CDR3 length equals 16 residues.